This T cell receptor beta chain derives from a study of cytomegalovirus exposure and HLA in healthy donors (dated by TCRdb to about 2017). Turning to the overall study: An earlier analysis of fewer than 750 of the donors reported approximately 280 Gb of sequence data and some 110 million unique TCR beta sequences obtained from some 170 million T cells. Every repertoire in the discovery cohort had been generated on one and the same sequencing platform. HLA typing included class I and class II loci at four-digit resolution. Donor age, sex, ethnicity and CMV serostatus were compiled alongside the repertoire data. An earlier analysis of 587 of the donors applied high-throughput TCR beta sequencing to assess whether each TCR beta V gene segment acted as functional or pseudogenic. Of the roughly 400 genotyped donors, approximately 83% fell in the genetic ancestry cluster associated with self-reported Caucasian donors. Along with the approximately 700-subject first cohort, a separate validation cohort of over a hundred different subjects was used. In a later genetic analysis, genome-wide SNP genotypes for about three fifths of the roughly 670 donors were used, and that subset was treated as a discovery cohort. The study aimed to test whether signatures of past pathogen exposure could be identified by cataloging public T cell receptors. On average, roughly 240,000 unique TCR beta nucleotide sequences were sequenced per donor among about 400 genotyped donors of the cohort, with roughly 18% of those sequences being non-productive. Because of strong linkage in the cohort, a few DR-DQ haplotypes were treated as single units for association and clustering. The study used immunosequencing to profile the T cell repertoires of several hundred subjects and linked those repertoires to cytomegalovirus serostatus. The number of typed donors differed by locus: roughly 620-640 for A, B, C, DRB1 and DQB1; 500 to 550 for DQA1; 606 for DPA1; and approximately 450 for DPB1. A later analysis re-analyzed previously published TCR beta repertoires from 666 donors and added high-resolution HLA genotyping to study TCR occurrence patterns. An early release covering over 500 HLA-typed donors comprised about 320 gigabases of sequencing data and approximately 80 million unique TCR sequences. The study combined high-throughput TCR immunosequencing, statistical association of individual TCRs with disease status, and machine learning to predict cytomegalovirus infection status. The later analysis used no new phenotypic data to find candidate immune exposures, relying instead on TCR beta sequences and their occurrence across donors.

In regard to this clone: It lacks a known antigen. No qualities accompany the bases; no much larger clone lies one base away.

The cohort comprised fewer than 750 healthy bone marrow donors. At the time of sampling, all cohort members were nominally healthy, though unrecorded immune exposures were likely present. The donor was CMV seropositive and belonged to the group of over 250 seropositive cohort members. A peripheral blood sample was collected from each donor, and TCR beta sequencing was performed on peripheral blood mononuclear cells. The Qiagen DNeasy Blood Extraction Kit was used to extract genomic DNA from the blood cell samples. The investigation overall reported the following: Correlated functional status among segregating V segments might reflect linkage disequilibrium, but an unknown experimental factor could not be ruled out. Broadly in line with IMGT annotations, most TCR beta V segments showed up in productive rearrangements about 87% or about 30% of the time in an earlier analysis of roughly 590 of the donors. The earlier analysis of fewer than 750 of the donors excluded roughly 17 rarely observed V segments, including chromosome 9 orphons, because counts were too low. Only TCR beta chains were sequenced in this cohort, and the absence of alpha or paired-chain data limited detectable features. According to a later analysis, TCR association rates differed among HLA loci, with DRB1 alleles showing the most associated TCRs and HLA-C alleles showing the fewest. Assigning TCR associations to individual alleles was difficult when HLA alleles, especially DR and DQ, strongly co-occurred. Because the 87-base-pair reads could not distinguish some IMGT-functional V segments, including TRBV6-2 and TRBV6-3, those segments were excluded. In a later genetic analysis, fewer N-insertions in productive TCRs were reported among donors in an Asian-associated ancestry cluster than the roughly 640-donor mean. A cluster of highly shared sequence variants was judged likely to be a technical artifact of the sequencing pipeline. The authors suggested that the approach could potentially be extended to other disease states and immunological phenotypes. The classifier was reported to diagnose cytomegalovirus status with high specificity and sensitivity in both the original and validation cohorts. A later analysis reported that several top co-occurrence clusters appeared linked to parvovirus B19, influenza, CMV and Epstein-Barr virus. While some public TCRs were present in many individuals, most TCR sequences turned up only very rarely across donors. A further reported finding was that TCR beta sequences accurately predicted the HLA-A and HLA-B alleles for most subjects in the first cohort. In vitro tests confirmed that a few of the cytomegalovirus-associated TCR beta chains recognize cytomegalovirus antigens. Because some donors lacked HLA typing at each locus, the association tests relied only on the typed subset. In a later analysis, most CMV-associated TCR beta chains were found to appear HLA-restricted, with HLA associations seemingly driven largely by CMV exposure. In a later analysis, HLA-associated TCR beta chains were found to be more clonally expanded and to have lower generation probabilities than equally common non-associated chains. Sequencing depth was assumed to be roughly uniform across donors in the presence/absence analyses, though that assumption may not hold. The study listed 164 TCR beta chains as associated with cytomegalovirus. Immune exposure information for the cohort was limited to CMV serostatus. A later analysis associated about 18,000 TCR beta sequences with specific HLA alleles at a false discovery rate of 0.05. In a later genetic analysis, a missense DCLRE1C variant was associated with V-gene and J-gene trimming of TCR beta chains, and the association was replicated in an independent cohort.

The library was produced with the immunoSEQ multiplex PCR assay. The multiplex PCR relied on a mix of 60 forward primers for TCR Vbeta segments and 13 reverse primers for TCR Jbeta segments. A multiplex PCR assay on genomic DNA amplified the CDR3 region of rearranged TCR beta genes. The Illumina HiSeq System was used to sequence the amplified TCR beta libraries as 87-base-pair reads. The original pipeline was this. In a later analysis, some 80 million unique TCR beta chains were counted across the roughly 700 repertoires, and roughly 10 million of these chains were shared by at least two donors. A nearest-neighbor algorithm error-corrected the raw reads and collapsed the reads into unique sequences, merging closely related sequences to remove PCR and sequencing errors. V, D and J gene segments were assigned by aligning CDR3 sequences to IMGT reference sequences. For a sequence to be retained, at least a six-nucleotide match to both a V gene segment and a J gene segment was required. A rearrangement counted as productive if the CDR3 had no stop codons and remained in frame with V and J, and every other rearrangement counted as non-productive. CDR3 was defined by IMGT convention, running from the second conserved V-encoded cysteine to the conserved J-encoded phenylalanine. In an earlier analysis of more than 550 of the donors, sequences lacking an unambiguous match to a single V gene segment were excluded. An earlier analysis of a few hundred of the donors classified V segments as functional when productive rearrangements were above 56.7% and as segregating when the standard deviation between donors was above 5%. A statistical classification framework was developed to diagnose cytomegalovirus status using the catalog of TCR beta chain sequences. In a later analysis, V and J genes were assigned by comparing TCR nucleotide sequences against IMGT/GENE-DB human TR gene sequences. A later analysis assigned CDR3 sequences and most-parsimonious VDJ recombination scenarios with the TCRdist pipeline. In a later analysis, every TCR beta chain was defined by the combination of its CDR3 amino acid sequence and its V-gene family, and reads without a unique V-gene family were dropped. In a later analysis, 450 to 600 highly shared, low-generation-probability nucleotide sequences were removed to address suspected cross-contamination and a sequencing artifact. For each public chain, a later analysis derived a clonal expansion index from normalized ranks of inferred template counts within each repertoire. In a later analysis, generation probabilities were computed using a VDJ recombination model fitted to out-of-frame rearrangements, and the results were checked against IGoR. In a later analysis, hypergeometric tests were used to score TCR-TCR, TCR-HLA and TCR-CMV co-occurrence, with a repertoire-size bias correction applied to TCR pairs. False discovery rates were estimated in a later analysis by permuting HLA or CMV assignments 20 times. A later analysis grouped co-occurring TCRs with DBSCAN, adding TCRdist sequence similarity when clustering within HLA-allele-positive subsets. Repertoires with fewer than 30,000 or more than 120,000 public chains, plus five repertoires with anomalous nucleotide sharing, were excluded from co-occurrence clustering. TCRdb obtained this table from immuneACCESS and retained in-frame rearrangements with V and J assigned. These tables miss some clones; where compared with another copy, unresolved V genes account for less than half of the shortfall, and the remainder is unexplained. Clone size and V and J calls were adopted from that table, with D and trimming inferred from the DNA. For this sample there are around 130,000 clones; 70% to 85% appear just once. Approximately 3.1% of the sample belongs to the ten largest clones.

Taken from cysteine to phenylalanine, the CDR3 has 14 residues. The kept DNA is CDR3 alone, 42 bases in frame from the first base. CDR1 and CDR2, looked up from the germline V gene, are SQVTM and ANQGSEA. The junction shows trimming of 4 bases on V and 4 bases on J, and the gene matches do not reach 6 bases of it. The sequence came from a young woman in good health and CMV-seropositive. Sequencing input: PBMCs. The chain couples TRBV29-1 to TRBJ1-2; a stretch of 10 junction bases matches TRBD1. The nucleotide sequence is TGCAGCGTTGGAGACAGGGGGCGCGTCTATGGCTACACCTTC. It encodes CSVGDRGRVYGYTF.